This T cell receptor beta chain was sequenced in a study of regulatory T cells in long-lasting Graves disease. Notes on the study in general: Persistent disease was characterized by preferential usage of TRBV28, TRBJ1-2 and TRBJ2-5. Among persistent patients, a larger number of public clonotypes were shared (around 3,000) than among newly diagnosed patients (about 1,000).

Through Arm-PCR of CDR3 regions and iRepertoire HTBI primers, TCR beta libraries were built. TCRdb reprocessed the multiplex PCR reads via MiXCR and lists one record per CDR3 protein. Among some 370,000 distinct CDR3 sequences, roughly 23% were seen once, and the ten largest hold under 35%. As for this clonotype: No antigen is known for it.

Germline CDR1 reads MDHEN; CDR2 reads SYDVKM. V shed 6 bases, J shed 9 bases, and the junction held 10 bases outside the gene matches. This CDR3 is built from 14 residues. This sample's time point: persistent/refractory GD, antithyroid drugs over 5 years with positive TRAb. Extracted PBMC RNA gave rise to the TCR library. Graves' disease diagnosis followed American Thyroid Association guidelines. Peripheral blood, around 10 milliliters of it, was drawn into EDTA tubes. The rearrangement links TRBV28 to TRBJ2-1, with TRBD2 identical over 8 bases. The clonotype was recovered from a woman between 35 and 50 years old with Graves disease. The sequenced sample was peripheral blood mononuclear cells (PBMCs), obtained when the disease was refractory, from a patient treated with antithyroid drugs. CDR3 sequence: CASRLGLAEGEQFF. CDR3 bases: TGTGCCAGCAGGTTAGGACTAGCAGAGGGTGAGCAGTTCTTC. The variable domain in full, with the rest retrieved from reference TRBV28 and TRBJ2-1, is DVKVTQSSRYLVKRTGEKVFLECVQDMDHENMFWYRQDPGLGLRLIYFSYDVKMKEKGDIPEGYSVSREKKERFSLILESASTNQTSMYLCASRLGLAEGEQFFGPGTRLTVL.